This passage covers 20 T cell receptor beta chains from one sample sequenced in a study of OX40 agonist ivuxolimab in advanced cancers. Sequencing used immunoSEQ multiplex PCR; TCRdb keeps in-frame clones, though not all of them. The table lists roughly 70,000 clones, about nine tenths of them singletons. Sequenced here: CD4+ or CD8+ T cells sorted from blood, sampled in a trial of the OX40 agonist ivuxolimab. Every receptor here comes from an adult with an advanced solid tumor such as melanoma, head and neck, liver or kidney cancer.

J is TRBJ2-7 and V is TRBV5-4, with TRBD2 as a possible D gene (5 bases). Trimming took 4 bases from V and 0 from J, leaving 8 bases between them. Per germline, CDR1 SGHNT and CDR2 YYREEE (reference sequence). The CDR3 is made up of 13 amino acids. The CDR3 here is CASSPEGSYEQYF. The DNA of the CDR3 is TGTGCCAGCAGCCCTGAGGGCTCCTACGAGCAGTACTTC.

The chain is built from TRBV7-7 and TRBJ2-5; possible D gene TRBD1, 6 bases. Germline CDR1 is SSHAT and CDR2 is FNYEAQ (reference sequence). This CDR3 contains 15 residues. Trimming stripped 1 base from V and 0 bases from J, with 9 bases between. This chain's CDR3 is CASSLDRDDQETQYF. DNA for the CDR3: TGTGCCAGCAGCTTAGACAGGGATGACCAAGAGACCCAGTACTTC.

The rearrangement uses TRBV29-1 and TRBJ2-3; D is possibly TRBD2 (6 bases). V lost 7 bases and J 4 bases, leaving 18 bases between the germline ends. Germline CDR1 and CDR2: SQVTM and ANQGSEA. The CDR3 consists of 14 residues. CDR3 in amino acids: CSGEGLNAADTQYF. The DNA of the CDR3 is TGCAGCGGAGAGGGACTCAACGCGGCAGATACGCAGTATTTT.

The chain has TRBV27 and TRBJ1-1; TRBD1 is a possible D gene (6 bases). CDR1 is MNHEY, CDR2 SMNVEV, per germline (reference sequence). V was trimmed by 10 bases and J by 4 bases, leaving 16 bases between them. The CDR3 is 13 amino acids. The CDR3 DNA reads TGTGCCACTCAGAGAGGACAGTCCACTGAAGCTTTCTTT. This sequence encodes CATQRGQSTEAFF.

This chain links TRBV27 with TRBJ2-7; D unresolved. The CDR3 totals 17 residues. Trimming pared 2 bases from V and 0 bases from J, leaving 17 bases between. Germline V lookup: CDR1 MNHEY, CDR2 SMNVEV (reference sequence). CDR3 region: CASSLDKLAATSYEQYF. As DNA, the CDR3 is TGTGCCAGCAGTTTAGACAAACTCGCGGCTACCTCCTACGAGCAGTACTTC.

This chain links TRBV6-5 with TRBJ2-6; unclear D gene. From germline, CDR1 is MNHEY and CDR2 SVGAGI. V lost 6 bases to trimming and J lost 2 bases, with 5 bases between them. There are 13 residues in the CDR3. CDR3 protein: CASSIAGANVLTF. The CDR3 region has the DNA TGTGCCAGCAGCATAGCTGGGGCCAACGTCCTGACTTTC.

This chain joins TRBV5-5 and TRBJ1-1; D is undetermined. In germline, CDR1 is SGHKS, CDR2 YYEKEE (reference sequence). This CDR3 is 13 amino acids long. The V end lost 2 bases, the J end lost 7 bases, and 12 bases lay between the germline ends. CDR3 region: CASSLVISREAFF. The CDR3 nucleotides read TGTGCCAGCAGCTTAGTCATAAGCCGTGAAGCTTTCTTT.

J is TRBJ2-1 and V is TRBV11-3; 8 bases line up with TRBD1. The CDR3 sequence is 13 residues long. CDR1 and CDR2 (germline): SGHNT, YENEEA. V gave up 4 bases and J gave up 10 bases; unmatched junction bases: 6. Here the CDR3 reads CASSSDRGREQFF. CDR3 DNA sequence: TGTGCCAGCAGCTCTGACAGGGGACGGGAGCAGTTCTTC. The full variable domain, completed using reference TRBV11-3 and TRBJ2-1, is EAGVVQSPRYKIIEKKQPVAFWCNPISGHNTLYWYLQNLGQGPELLIRYENEEAVDDSQLPKDRFSAERLKGVDSTLKIQPAELGDSAVYLCASSSDRGREQFFGPGTRLTVL.

V is TRBV6-4 and J is TRBJ2-7, with TRBD1 matching over 9 bases. The CDR3 runs 15 residues. V lost 6 bases, J lost 2 bases, and 8 bases stayed unmatched. Per germline, CDR1 MRHNA and CDR2 SNTAGT. This chain's CDR3 is CASSGIWTGAYEQYF. CDR3 DNA: TGTGCCAGCAGCGGAATTTGGACAGGGGCCTACGAGCAGTACTTC.

V and J are TRBV4-1 and TRBJ1-5; 7 nucleotides line up with TRBD1. The CDR3 length is 16 residues. Per germline, CDR1 MGHRA and CDR2 YSYEKL. Trimming took 0 bases from V and 4 from J; bases not matched to a gene: 6. This CDR3 reads CASSQDPAGGNQPQHF. The DNA for the CDR3 is TGCGCCAGCAGCCAAGATCCCGCAGGGGGGAATCAGCCCCAGCATTTT.

The V and J genes are TRBV10-1 and TRBJ2-2; D remains ambiguous. Trimming cost V 2 bases and J 6 bases, with 13 bases left between them. Germline V gene sequence: CDR1 WNHNN, CDR2 SYGVQD (reference sequence). There are 15 residues in the CDR3. This CDR3 is CASSERVFGAGELFF. The CDR3, as DNA: TGCGCCAGCAGTGAGCGAGTGTTTGGGGCCGGGGAGCTGTTTTTT.

V usage is TRBV27 and J usage is TRBJ1-1; 7 bases match TRBD1. This CDR3 region has 14 residues. The germline gives CDR1 MNHEY, CDR2 SMNVEV (reference sequence). Trimming cost V 5 bases and J 0 bases; bases outside gene matches: 3. The CDR3 loop is CASSDRAMNTEAFF. CDR3 bases: TGTGCCAGCAGTGACAGGGCTATGAACACTGAAGCTTTCTTT.

Only one count was recorded for this clone. The rearrangement links TRBV27 to TRBJ1-1, with 8 positions matching TRBD1. CDR1 is MNHEY and CDR2 is SMNVEV in the germline V gene (reference sequence). The CDR3 is made up of 20 amino acids. With 4 bases clipped from V and 0 bases from J, the junction kept 19 bases outside the gene matches. For the CDR3, the DNA is TGTGCCAGCAGTTCAATCCCGACCTGGGGACAGGACCAAATGAACACTGAAGCTTTCTTT. Its translation is CASSSIPTWGQDQMNTEAFF.

This chain connects TRBV9 to TRBJ2-7; no definite D call. The CDR3 contains 15 residues. With 0 bases removed from V and 0 bases from J, the gap between germline ends came to 10 bases. Per germline, CDR1 SGDLS and CDR2 YYNGEE. In DNA, the CDR3 is TGTGCCAGCAGCGTAGCTGTTGGGGACTCCTACGAGCAGTACTTC. Translation gives CASSVAVGDSYEQYF.

V gene TRBV5-1 combines with J gene TRBJ2-7; D may correspond to TRBD1 or TRBD2 (5 bases each). Germline CDR1 and CDR2: SGHRS and YFSETQ. This CDR3 has 12 amino acids. V gave up 6 bases and J gave up 0 bases, with 7 bases separating them. CDR3 residues: CASTGASYEQYF. The CDR3 coding sequence is TGCGCCAGCACCGGGGCCTCCTACGAGCAGTACTTC.

The chain recombines TRBV15 with TRBJ1-5; 11 nucleotides agree with TRBD1. V lost 4 bases to trimming and J lost 7 bases; unmatched junction nucleotides: 6. CDR1 LNHNV and CDR2 YYDKDF come from the germline V gene (reference sequence). The CDR3 covers 15 residues. CDR3 residues: CATSNGQGAGQPQHF. The CDR3, as DNA: TGTGCCACCAGCAACGGACAGGGGGCAGGCCAGCCCCAGCATTTT.

This chain uses TRBV5-8 with TRBJ2-2, with no clear D. V was pared by 2 bases and J by 6 bases, with 17 bases between. Germline V CDR1 and CDR2: SGHTS, YDEGEE. There are 16 residues in the CDR3. This CDR3 is CASSLGLIQFSGELFF. The CDR3, as DNA: TGTGCCAGCAGCTTAGGATTAATCCAGTTCTCCGGGGAGCTGTTTTTT.

The V and J genes are TRBV9 and TRBJ2-7; no firm D call. Germline-derived CDR1 and CDR2 are SGDLS and YYNGEE. Trimming removed 3 bases from V and 2 bases from J, with 9 bases in between. The length of the CDR3 is 13 residues. The CDR3 DNA sequence: TGTGCCAGCAGCGGAGTCCCGCCCTACGAGCAGTACTTC. Encoded protein: CASSGVPPYEQYF.

The V gene is TRBV12-5, the J gene TRBJ1-2, with D possibly matching TRBD1 (6 bases). The CDR3 is 14 amino acids. Germline V gene lookup returns CDR1 LGHNT and CDR2 FRNRAP. V was cut by 3 bases and J by 7 bases, with 15 bases left in between. CDR3 residues: CASGFSTGVGGYTF. In nucleotides, the CDR3 is TGTGCTAGTGGTTTTTCGACAGGAGTAGGTGGCTACACCTTC.

This clone has just a few counts. The rearrangement joins TRBV2 to TRBJ1-2, with D possibly matching TRBD1 (5 bases). Germline lookup yields CDR1 SNHLY and CDR2 FYNNEI. The V and J ends lost 1 base and 5 bases respectively, with 23 bases between them. The CDR3 sequence is 18 residues long. The DNA for the CDR3 is TGTGCCAGCAGTGAAGTTTTGGTTGGGGACTTTAGAACATATGGCTACACCTTC. Translating it yields CASSEVLVGDFRTYGYTF.